This passage covers 19 T cell receptor beta chains from one sample sequenced in a study of CD4+ T cells in melanoma. Here immunoSEQ multiplex PCR was the method, and the copy in TCRdb shows in-frame clones only, minus some. The sample records about 140,000 clones, around 90% being singletons. Every receptor here comes from a human donor with melanoma.

The chain joins TRBV6-5 to TRBJ1-5; 11 nucleotides agree with TRBD1. Trimming removed 5 bases from V and 7 bases from J; junction bases left unmatched: 7. The CDR3 length is 15 residues. Germline V CDR1 and CDR2: MNHEY, SVGAGI. In DNA, the CDR3 is TGTGCCAGCAGTCAGGGGGACAGGGGGGAACAGCCCCAGCATTTT. This sequence encodes CASSQGDRGEQPQHF.

Only one count was recorded for this clone. This chain connects TRBV4-2 to TRBJ2-7, with 7 bases fitting TRBD2. The germline CDR1 and CDR2 sequences are LGHNA and YNFKEQ. Unmatched junction bases numbered 16, after V lost 2 bases and J lost 6 bases. The CDR3 loop spans 17 amino acids. The CDR3 here is CASSQSLATSFNFEQYF. CDR3 DNA: TGTGCCAGCAGCCAAAGTCTTGCGACTAGCTTTAATTTCGAGCAGTACTTC.

The V call is TRBV5-4, the J call TRBJ1-1; 9 bases align to TRBD1. Per germline, CDR1 SGHNT and CDR2 YYREEE (reference sequence). Trimming at V came to 0 bases and at J to 5 bases, leaving 8 bases not matched to a gene. The CDR3 extends over 16 amino acids. This chain's CDR3 is CASSLGDRVMRTEAFF. CDR3 nucleotide sequence: TGTGCCAGCAGCTTGGGGGACAGGGTCATGAGGACTGAAGCTTTCTTT.

This chain connects TRBV6-5 to TRBJ2-7; D perhaps matches TRBD1 (5 bases). V was trimmed by 3 bases and J by 2 bases, leaving 11 bases between them. Germline V gene sequence: CDR1 MNHEY, CDR2 SVGAGI. The CDR3 is 14 residues long. CDR3 residues: CASSYSQGTYEQYF. CDR3 sequence (DNA): TGTGCCAGCAGTTATTCCCAGGGAACCTACGAGCAGTACTTC.

This chain links TRBV9 with TRBJ2-1; D not resolved. Germline values: CDR1 SGDLS, CDR2 YYNGEE. The V gene lost 5 bases and the J gene lost 0 bases, with 9 bases spanning the gap. The CDR3 contains 14 residues. CDR3 nucleotides: TGTGCCAGCAGTACATGGGACTCCTACAATGAGCAGTTCTTC. This sequence encodes CASSTWDSYNEQFF.

The chain has TRBV6-5 and TRBJ2-1; perhaps D is TRBD1 or TRBD2 (5 bases each). V gave up 6 bases and J gave up 10 bases, with 22 bases separating them. Looked up from germline, CDR1 is MNHEY and CDR2 is SVGAGI. The CDR3 is 15 amino acids. The CDR3 region has the DNA TGTGCCAGCAGCCCCCCGGGACGGCCCGATTTGGAGCAGTTCTTC. Amino acid sequence: CASSPPGRPDLEQFF.

The chain links TRBV5-1 to TRBJ2-2; unclear D gene. There are 16 residues in the CDR3. CDR1 and CDR2 from the germline V gene are SGHRS and YFSETQ. V gave up 1 base and J gave up 3 bases, with 13 bases separating them. CDR3 in amino acids: CASSLLTRADTGELFF. The CDR3 bases are TGCGCCAGCAGCTTGCTGACAAGGGCTGACACCGGGGAGCTGTTTTTT.

The V call is TRBV7-3, the J call TRBJ2-6; D is unresolved. Between the trimmed V and J ends, which lost 4 bases and 2 bases, there was a span of 9 bases. CDR3 length: 15 residues. The germline gives CDR1 SGHTA, CDR2 FQGTGA. The CDR3 DNA is TGTGCCAGCAGCTCCCGACTGGCTGGGGCCAACGTCCTGACTTTC. It translates to CASSSRLAGANVLTF.

The chain is built from TRBV7-9 and TRBJ1-2, with 7 bases fitting TRBD1. V lost 0 bases to trimming and J lost 8 bases; unmatched junction nucleotides: 12. Looked up from germline, CDR1 is SEHNR and CDR2 is FQNEAQ (reference sequence). This CDR3 region has 16 residues. The CDR3 DNA reads TGTGCCAGCAGCTTAGCCCTCGGACAGGAGACGAGAGGCTACACCTTC. Protein product: CASSLALGQETRGYTF.

The chain uses TRBV15 and TRBJ2-7, with no clear D. Germline CDR1 reads LNHNV; CDR2 reads YYDKDF (reference sequence). The CDR3 is 14 amino acids. V was clipped by 0 bases and J by 0 bases, with 6 bases between them. The CDR3 region is CATSRDQPSYEQYF. The CDR3 region has the DNA TGTGCCACCAGCAGAGATCAACCCTCCTACGAGCAGTACTTC.

CDR3: CAWIRSTGELFF. The CDR3 region has the DNA TGTGCCTGGATCCGAAGCACCGGGGAGCTGTTTTTT. V gene TRBV30 combines with J gene TRBJ2-2, with no clear D. Trimming left V 4 bases short and J 4 bases short, with 7 bases between. The CDR3 is made up of 12 amino acids. The germline V gene has CDR1 GTSNPN and CDR2 SVGIG (reference sequence).

This clone appeared once. This chain joins TRBV18 and TRBJ2-3, with TRBD2 identical over 8 bases. This CDR3 has 16 residues. V shed 1 base, J shed 1 base, and the junction held 4 bases outside the gene matches. Germline CDR1 reads KGHSH; CDR2 reads LQKENI. This CDR3 reads CASSPLPGGGTDTQYF. The CDR3 coding sequence is TGTGCCAGCTCACCACTTCCGGGGGGGGGCACAGATACGCAGTATTTT.

CDR3 amino acids: CASSFQPGQGFQPQHF. DNA of the CDR3: TGTGCCAGCAGCTTCCAACCGGGACAGGGTTTTCAGCCCCAGCATTTT. The V call is TRBV7-8, the J call TRBJ1-5, with TRBD1 matching over 9 bases. This CDR3 spans 16 amino acids. CDR1 and CDR2 from the germline V gene are SGHVS and FQNEAQ. The V segment lost 3 bases and the J segment 6 bases; nucleotides outside the gene matches: 9.

This chain uses TRBV6-6 with TRBJ2-7; D unresolved. This CDR3 comprises 13 residues. Trimming cost V 7 bases and J 4 bases, with 14 bases left between them. CDR1 MNHNY and CDR2 SVGAGI come from the germline V gene (reference sequence). The CDR3 DNA sequence: TGTGCCAGCAACCGAGAAGTAGGGTACGAGCAGTACTTC. It encodes CASNREVGYEQYF.

The chain is built from TRBV5-1 and TRBJ2-3, with D perhaps matching TRBD2 (5 bases). V shed 0 bases and J shed 3 bases, with 8 bases lying between them. The CDR3 runs to 14 residues. Germline CDR1 is SGHRS and CDR2 is YFSETQ. The CDR3 nucleotides read TGCGCCAGCAGCTTGGGGACTTGGACAGATACGCAGTATTTT. Amino acids: CASSLGTWTDTQYF.

For this clone: A read error may produce the germline difference seen at one junction end. V is TRBV7-7 and J is TRBJ2-1; 12 bases are shared with TRBD2. The CDR3 is 15 amino acids. Germline loops: CDR1 SSHAT, CDR2 FNYEAQ (reference sequence). The CDR3 DNA sequence: TGTGCTAGCAGCGTCACTAGCGGGGGGTACACTGAGCAGTTCTTC. This encodes CASSVTSGGYTEQFF.

This chain joins TRBV30 and TRBJ2-7, with TRBD2 as a possible D gene (8 bases). The ends were cut back, 3 bases at V and 3 bases at J, with 12 bases in the middle. This CDR3 spans 13 amino acids. In germline, CDR1 is GTSNPN, CDR2 SVGIG (reference sequence). The CDR3: CAWRTGTSYEQYF. The CDR3, as DNA: TGTGCCTGGAGGACAGGGACTAGCTACGAGCAGTACTTC.

CDR3 protein: CAISQTVSGNTIYF. CDR3 DNA sequence: TGTGCCATCAGCCAGACAGTCTCTGGAAACACCATATATTTT. The chain links TRBV10-3 to TRBJ1-3; D is possibly TRBD1 (5 bases). The germline gives CDR1 ENHRY, CDR2 SYGVKD. V was clipped by 6 bases and J by 0 bases, with 9 bases between them. The CDR3 is 14 residues long.

This clone showed up just once. This rearrangement joins TRBV7-9 to TRBJ1-1; D gene uncertain. This CDR3 has 13 amino acids. Germline CDR1 reads SEHNR; CDR2 reads FQNEAQ (reference sequence). The V and J ends lost 6 bases and 0 bases respectively, with 8 bases between them. DNA of the CDR3: TGTGCCAGCAGTTCTTGGATGAACACTGAAGCTTTCTTT. Protein: CASSSWMNTEAFF.